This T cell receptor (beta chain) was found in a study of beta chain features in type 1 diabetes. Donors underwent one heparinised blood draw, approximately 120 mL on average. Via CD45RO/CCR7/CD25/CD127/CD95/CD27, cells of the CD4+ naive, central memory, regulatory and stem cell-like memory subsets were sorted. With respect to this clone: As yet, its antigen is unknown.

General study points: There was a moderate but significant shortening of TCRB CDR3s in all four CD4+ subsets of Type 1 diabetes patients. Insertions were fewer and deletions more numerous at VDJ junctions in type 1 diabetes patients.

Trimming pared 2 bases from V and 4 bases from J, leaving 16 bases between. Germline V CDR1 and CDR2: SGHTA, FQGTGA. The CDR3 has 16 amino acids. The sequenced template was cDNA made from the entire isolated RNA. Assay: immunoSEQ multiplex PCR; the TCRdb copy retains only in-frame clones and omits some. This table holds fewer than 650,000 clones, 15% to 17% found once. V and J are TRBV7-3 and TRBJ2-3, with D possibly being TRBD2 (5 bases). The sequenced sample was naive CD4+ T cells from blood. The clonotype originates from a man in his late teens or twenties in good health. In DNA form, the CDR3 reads TGTGCCAGCAGCTTATTCGTACTAGGTTCAGCAGATACGCAGTATTTT. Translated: CASSLFVLGSADTQYF.